The 8 T cell receptor beta chains below come from one sample, sequenced in a study of cytomegalovirus exposure and HLA in healthy donors. PCR involved 60 Vbeta and 13 Jbeta primers. Data came from immunoSEQ multiplex PCR; TCRdb stores just in-frame clones and leaves some out. The repertoire consists of 160,000 or so clones, with around four fifths occurring once and the leading ten covering over 0.95%. The material sequenced was PBMCs. All receptors come from a woman aged 50 to 60 in good health and CMV-seronegative.

Regarding this clone: The same CDR3 is also encoded by other DNA sequences in this sample. This sequence joins TRBV10-3 and TRBJ1-1, with D possibly TRBD1 on 6 matching bases. Germline assignment: CDR1 ENHRY and CDR2 SYGVKD. This CDR3 has 14 residues. V lost 4 bases and J lost 0, with 9 bases in between. The CDR3 spells CAISGQVMNTEAFF. Written as DNA, the CDR3 is TGTGCCATCAGTGGACAGGTAATGAACACTGAAGCTTTCTTT.

This rearrangement joins TRBV19 to TRBJ1-1; 9 bases agree with TRBD1. This CDR3 is 17 amino acids long. Unmatched junction bases numbered 10, after V lost 2 bases and J lost 3 bases. Germline CDR1 LNHDA, CDR2 SQIVND (reference sequence). CDR3 region: CASSITSLGQGYTEAFF. Here the CDR3 DNA reads TGTGCCAGTAGTATAACGTCTCTGGGACAGGGTTACACTGAAGCTTTCTTT. The whole variable domain, remainder taken from reference TRBV19 and TRBJ1-1, is DGGITQSPKYLFRKEGQNVTLSCEQNLNHDAMYWYRQDPGQGLRLIYYSQIVNDFQKGDIAEGYSVSREKKESFPLTVTSAQKNPTAFYLCASSITSLGQGYTEAFFGQGTRLTVV.

This rearrangement joins TRBV18 to TRBJ2-5, with a weak D call TRBD1 (5 bases). This CDR3 comprises 13 residues. Trimming pared 3 bases from V and 5 bases from J, leaving 10 bases between. CDR1 and CDR2 (germline): KGHSH, LQKENI. The CDR3 sequence: CASSPPGYETQYF. The DNA of the CDR3 is TGTGCCAGCTCACCCCCAGGGTACGAGACCCAGTACTTC.

V is TRBV7-5 and J is TRBJ2-2; the table names TRBD2, a call not compared with the DNA. TRBV7-5 constitutes a pseudogene. CDR3 length: 18 amino acids. Written as DNA, the CDR3 is TGTGCCAGAAGCTCCACCTGGACTAGCGGGGGGGGCACCGGGGAGCTGTTTTTT. Its protein is CARSSTWTSGGGTGELFF.

The J gene is TRBJ1-2, the V gene TRBV30; D uncertain. This CDR3 spans 13 amino acids. Germline values: CDR1 GTSNPN, CDR2 SVGIG (reference sequence). V lost 2 bases, J lost 8 bases, and 15 bases lay in between. The CDR3 sequence is CAWSRESWRGYTF. Written as DNA, the CDR3 is TGTGCCTGGAGTCGGGAATCCTGGCGGGGCTACACCTTC.

The CDR3, as DNA: TGCGCCAGCAGCTGGGGACAGGGAAGCAACTATGGCTACACCTTC. Protein product: CASSWGQGSNYGYTF. The J gene is TRBJ1-2, the V gene TRBV5-1, with TRBD1 matching 9 bases. Germline V gene lookup returns CDR1 SGHRS and CDR2 YFSETQ. This CDR3 comprises 15 residues. V dropped 3 bases and J dropped 2; count of bases not matched to a gene: 5.

The chain is built from TRBV18 and TRBJ2-7; 10 bases fit TRBD1. The V segment lost 4 bases and the J segment 5 bases; nucleotides outside the gene matches: 8. The CDR3 has 15 amino acids. The V gene's germline CDR1 is KGHSH and CDR2 LQKENI. The CDR3 DNA reads TGTGCCAGCTCACGGGAAGGGACAGGGGAGCACGAGCAGTACTTC. Protein sequence: CASSREGTGEHEQYF.

The chain uses TRBV19 and TRBJ1-5; the D gene is possibly TRBD1 (5 bases). Germline loops: CDR1 LNHDA, CDR2 SQIVND (reference sequence). The V gene lost 4 bases and the J gene lost 6 bases, with 10 bases spanning the gap. The CDR3 loop spans 13 amino acids. The CDR3 sequence: CASSNQGSQPQHF. The CDR3 coding sequence is TGTGCCAGTAGTAACCAGGGCAGTCAGCCCCAGCATTTT.